This TCR beta chain was sequenced for a study of CD8 T cells in ankylosing spondylitis. The study, taken as a whole, reports: Ankylosing spondylitis blood seemed to carry a telltale TCR beta motif made of roughly eight highly homologous variants. Certain motif variants had earlier been reported in reactive arthritis synovial fluid and blood. It was reported that disease-linked clones were significantly enriched in matched ankylosing spondylitis synovial fluid.

Trimming took 8 bases from V and 2 from J, leaving 4 bases between them. Germline V gene sequence: CDR1 ENHRY, CDR2 SYGVKD. The CDR3 spans 11 residues. This clonotype was counted between two and nine times. Its specificity is not known. The TCR beta libraries were generated through quantitative 5'-RACE incorporating molecular barcodes. From the 5' RACE reads, TCRdb called clonotypes with MiXCR, one entry per CDR3 protein. The table records 250,000 to 400,000 distinct CDR3 sequences, more than 9% of them present only once. Material for sequencing was blood, either unsorted or a sorted T cell fraction (not recorded which). This receptor was obtained from a female donor with ankylosing spondylitis or in good health (not recorded which). This chain connects TRBV10-3 to TRBJ1-5, with D uncertain. CDR3 coding DNA: TGTGCCATCGGGGGCAATCAGCCCCAGCATTTT. Translation gives CAIGGNQPQHF.